These T cell receptor beta chains were read from a single sample in a study of blood T cell repertoires in COVID-19. TCRdb's table, derived via immunoSEQ multiplex PCR, lists solely in-frame clones and lacks some. The sample has 60,000 to 70,000 clones, roughly 76% seen once. Sequencing was carried out using peripheral blood. The receptors were gathered from a woman at least 80 years old with acute or convalescent COVID-19. The CDR3 runs from the conserved cysteine through the conserved F or W. A D gene is named only where the DNA matches it firmly. Clone size appears in some rows only: once, few, many, or a class for an expanded clone.

.,TRBJ2-1,.,TRBV2,CASSIGGLSSYNEQFF,TGTGCCAGTAGTATCGGGGGTTTAAGCTCCTACAATGAGCAGTTCTTC
.,TRBJ1-4,TRBD1,TRBV7-2,CASSVVGDRGEKLFF,TGTGCCAGCAGCGTCGTGGGGGACAGGGGTGAAAAACTGTTTTTT
few,TRBJ2-2,TRBD2,TRBV27,CASTRRTSAANTGELFF,TGTGCCAGCACTCGCCGCACTAGCGCCGCGAACACCGGGGAGCTGTTTTTT
few,TRBJ2-7,.,TRBV18,CASSITGKQYF,TGTGCCAGCTCAATAACAGGAAAGCAGTACTTC
few,TRBJ2-1,TRBD2,TRBV5-1,CASSLRLASYNEQFF,TGCGCCAGCAGCTTGCGACTAGCTTCCTACAATGAGCAGTTCTTC
.,TRBJ2-1,TRBD2,TRBV2,CASGGDNEQFF,TGTGCCAGCGGGGGGGACAATGAGCAGTTCTTC
.,TRBJ1-3,TRBD1,TRBV7-6,CASSRSLTGAGNTIYF,TGTGCCAGCAGCCGCAGTCTGACAGGGGCTGGAAACACCATATATTTT
.,TRBJ2-7,TRBD2,TRBV4-1,CASSRTTSGSLYEQYF,TGCGCCAGCAGCCGGACGACTAGCGGGAGTCTTTACGAGCAGTACTTC
.,TRBJ1-1,TRBD1,TRBV19,CASSGTGQPNTEAFF,TGTGCCAGTAGTGGAACGGGACAGCCGAACACTGAAGCTTTCTTT
once,TRBJ1-6,TRBD1,TRBV19,CASSMGDRTNSPLHF,TGTGCCAGTAGTATGGGGGACAGGACGAATTCACCCCTCCACTTT
.,TRBJ2-3,.,TRBV30,CAWSLRGLSTDTQYF,TGTGCCTGGAGCCTAAGGGGTCTAAGCACAGATACGCAGTATTTT
.,TRBJ1-4,TRBD1,TRBV7-3,CASSPSGGANEKLFF,TGTGCCAGCAGCCCCTCAGGGGGTGCTAATGAAAAACTGTTTTTT
.,TRBJ1-2,TRBD1,TRBV6-5,CASIRQGALDGYTF,TGTGCCAGCATAAGACAGGGGGCTTTGGATGGCTACACCTTC
.,TRBJ2-3,.,TRBV7-9,CASSPTSSTDTQYF,TGTGCCAGCAGCCCGACTTCTAGCACAGATACGCAGTATTTT
.,TRBJ1-4,TRBD1,TRBV5-1,CASSLVGQFETGEKLFF,TGCGCCAGCAGCTTGGTGGGACAGTTCGAAACTGGTGAAAAACTGTTTTTT
.,TRBJ2-7,TRBD2,TRBV28,CASTRAGGYYEQYF,TGTGCCAGCACTAGGGCGGGAGGTTACTACGAGCAGTACTTC
.,TRBJ2-1,TRBD2,TRBV27,CASSLRGTSGFAYNEQFF,TGTGCCAGCAGTTTAAGGGGGACTAGCGGGTTCGCCTACAATGAGCAGTTCTTC